Sequencing of this T cell receptor beta chain was carried out in a study of tissue T cells after allogeneic stem cell transplantation. Time point reported: mouse harvest day 14 after allogeneic transplant. The graft held 10^6 splenic CD5+ T cells and 10^7 T-cell-depleted bone marrow cells. Tissues came from B6→BALB/c major-mismatch GVHD mice at day 7 or 14. Here immunoSEQ multiplex PCR was the method, and the copy in TCRdb shows in-frame clones only, minus some. Counted here are several thousand clones, less than 55% occurring once; the ten biggest clones make up around an eighth. Germline V gene sequence: CDR1 KGHPV, CDR2 FQNQEV (reference sequence). V lost 4 bases and J 7 bases, leaving 7 bases between the germline ends. This CDR3 has 11 residues. Comments on this clone: Its antigen is undetermined. These gene names are mouse names. The read terminates 1 residue before the CDR3 end, so the remaining end is supplied by the germline J gene.

General study points: Alloreactivity or antigen specificity of tissue TCRs was not determined; some clones might be host cells. In patients and mice, blood and spleen missed much of tissue repertoire.

This chain links TRBV26 with TRBJ1-1, with D maybe TRBD1 (5 bases). This receptor was taken from a female BALB/c mouse given C57BL/6 T cells with graft-versus-host disease after an allogeneic hematopoietic cell transplant. Sequencing was done on a sample of gut tissue. The part of the CDR3 DNA that was read is TGTGCCAGCAGTCGCCAGGGAGAAGTCTTC. Amino acid sequence: CASSRQGEVF. The full CDR3 reads CASSRQGEVFF.